Each of the 23 T cell receptor beta chains below was sequenced from the same sample in a study of blood T cell repertoires in COVID-19. The table came from immunoSEQ multiplex PCR; TCRdb's copy has only in-frame clones and leaves some out. The sample has about 140,000 clones; 60% to 85% are singletons. Sequencing input: peripheral blood. The receptors derive from a woman aged 80 or over with active or convalescent COVID-19.

The V call is TRBV5-4, the J call TRBJ2-3; 9 nucleotides align to TRBD1. J lost 6 bases, V lost 0 bases, and 5 bases had no gene match. Germline CDR1 and CDR2: SGHNT and YYREEE (reference sequence). CDR3 size: 15 residues. CDR3 DNA: TGTGCCAGCAGCTTGGGGGGGACAGGGATCGATACGCAGTATTTT. Translating it yields CASSLGGTGIDTQYF.

This clone has only one observation. The V gene is TRBV19, the J gene TRBJ1-1; D gene ambiguous. From germline, CDR1 is LNHDA and CDR2 SQIVND (reference sequence). This CDR3 comprises 13 residues. The V gene lost 3 bases and the J gene lost 4 bases, with 9 bases spanning the gap. CDR3 bases: TGTGCCAGTAGTATGGCCAGGCCCACTGAAGCTTTCTTT. This encodes CASSMARPTEAFF. The complete variable domain, with remaining parts taken from reference TRBV19 and TRBJ1-1, reads DGGITQSPKYLFRKEGQNVTLSCEQNLNHDAMYWYRQDPGQGLRLIYYSQIVNDFQKGDIAEGYSVSREKKESFPLTVTSAQKNPTAFYLCASSMARPTEAFFGQGTRLTVV.

The chain links TRBV27 to TRBJ2-7; weak D call: TRBD1 (5 bases). Trimming removed 1 base from V and 5 bases from J, with 15 bases in between. Germline values: CDR1 MNHEY, CDR2 SMNVEV (reference sequence). This CDR3 is built from 15 residues. The CDR3 DNA reads as TGTGCCAGCAGTTTATGGGGCCCGGCGCCCGACGAGCAGTACTTC. Protein sequence: CASSLWGPAPDEQYF.

This sequence joins TRBV19 and TRBJ1-5, with TRBD1 identical over 7 bases. The CDR3 loop spans 14 amino acids. Germline trimming cut 5 bases from V and 5 bases from J; bases unmatched to any gene: 6. The germline V gene has CDR1 LNHDA and CDR2 SQIVND (reference sequence). CDR3 nucleotide sequence: TGTGCCAGTAGTGTACAGACAGGGTATCAGCCCCAGCATTTT. The encoded protein is CASSVQTGYQPQHF. The full variable domain, with the rest looked up from reference TRBV19 and TRBJ1-5, is DGGITQSPKYLFRKEGQNVTLSCEQNLNHDAMYWYRQDPGQGLRLIYYSQIVNDFQKGDIAEGYSVSREKKESFPLTVTSAQKNPTAFYLCASSVQTGYQPQHFGDGTRLSIL.

CDR3 region: CASSLTSGGASEQFF. The CDR3 DNA reads TGCGCCAGCAGCCTTACTAGCGGGGGGGCGTCTGAGCAGTTCTTC. V is TRBV4-3 and J is TRBJ2-1, with 13 nucleotides matching TRBD2. V shed 4 bases and J 9 bases; nucleotides not matched to a gene: 6. This CDR3 comprises 15 residues. The germline V gene encodes CDR1 LGHNA and CDR2 YSLEER.

The chain has TRBV14 and TRBJ1-3; unclear D gene. CDR3 size: 15 residues. The V end lost 4 bases, the J end lost 4 bases, and 14 bases lay between the germline ends. Per germline, CDR1 SGHDN and CDR2 FVKESK. The CDR3 spells CASSRMNMKGNTIYF. In DNA form, the CDR3 reads TGTGCCAGCAGCCGAATGAACATGAAAGGAAACACCATATATTTT.

This chain uses TRBV19 with TRBJ2-6, with 9 bases fitting TRBD1. CDR3 length: 15 residues. Per the germline V gene, CDR1 is LNHDA and CDR2 is SQIVND (reference sequence). V lost 7 bases, J lost 4 bases, and 5 bases stayed unmatched. CDR3 bases: TGTGCCAGTAAAACCACAGGGGGCGGGGCCAACGTCCTGACTTTC. This gives the protein CASKTTGGGANVLTF. The entire variable domain, with the rest obtained from reference TRBV19 and TRBJ2-6, is as follows: DGGITQSPKYLFRKEGQNVTLSCEQNLNHDAMYWYRQDPGQGLRLIYYSQIVNDFQKGDIAEGYSVSREKKESFPLTVTSAQKNPTAFYLCASKTTGGGANVLTFGAGSRLTVL.

The chain employs TRBV5-6 and TRBJ2-6, with D tentatively TRBD1 (6 bases). CDR1 and CDR2 from the germline V gene are SGHDT and YYEEEE. The CDR3 runs to 17 residues. Trimming shortened V by 2 bases and J by 0 bases, and 12 bases separated the two germline ends. CDR3 amino acids: CASSLVTGNSGANVLTF. The CDR3, as DNA: TGTGCCAGCAGCTTAGTGACAGGTAACTCTGGGGCCAACGTCCTGACTTTC.

This chain joins TRBV5-1 and TRBJ1-2; TRBD1 aligns across 8 bases. The CDR3 runs 16 residues. Germline-derived CDR1 and CDR2 are SGHRS and YFSETQ. V gave up 4 bases and J gave up 1 base; unmatched junction bases: 9. CDR3 in amino acids: CASSNGQGSFNYGYTF. CDR3 bases: TGCGCCAGCAGCAACGGACAGGGATCCTTTAACTATGGCTACACCTTC.

This chain connects TRBV4-1 to TRBJ1-1; the D gene is possibly TRBD1 (5 bases). Trimming removed 4 bases at V and 0 bases at J, with 21 bases between. Germline loops: CDR1 MGHRA, CDR2 YSYEKL. CDR3 size: 18 residues. The CDR3 sequence is CASSLGHRSSIMNTEAFF. The CDR3 DNA reads as TGCGCCAGCAGCCTTGGGCACAGGAGCTCTATCATGAACACTGAAGCTTTCTTT.

This chain links TRBV6-6 with TRBJ1-1; 9 nucleotides line up with TRBD1. The trim removed 5 bases at V and 4 bases at J, leaving 8 bases unmatched. The CDR3 runs 15 residues. Germline V CDR1 and CDR2: MNHNY, SVGAGI (reference sequence). This CDR3 is CASSTQDRGGTEAFF. CDR3 sequence (DNA): TGTGCCAGCAGTACCCAGGACAGGGGAGGCACTGAAGCTTTCTTT.

V is TRBV7-3 and J is TRBJ2-3; TRBD2 aligns across 11 bases. V was pared by 4 bases and J by 3 bases, with 6 bases of the junction left unmatched. The CDR3 runs 16 residues. CDR1 SGHTA and CDR2 FQGTGA come from the germline V gene. This CDR3 reads CASSSLAGAPTDTQYF. The CDR3 DNA follows: TGTGCCAGCAGCTCACTAGCGGGGGCCCCGACAGATACGCAGTATTTT.

The rearrangement uses TRBV15 and TRBJ1-1, with D unclear. Trimming took off 1 base at V and 1 base at J, with 10 bases between the two ends. CDR3 length: 15 amino acids. The germline CDR1 and CDR2 sequences are LNHNV and YYDKDF (reference sequence). CDR3 region: CATSRGGLGNTEAFF. In DNA form, the CDR3 reads TGTGCCACCAGCAGAGGAGGGTTGGGGAACACTGAAGCTTTCTTT.

The V gene is TRBV7-9, the J gene TRBJ2-7, with TRBD2 matching over 8 bases. This CDR3 is built from 14 residues. The trim removed 4 bases at V and 2 bases at J, leaving 4 bases unmatched. Germline V gene lookup returns CDR1 SEHNR and CDR2 FQNEAQ (reference sequence). The CDR3 coding sequence is TGTGCCAGCAGCTCACGGGGGGGCCCCTACGAGCAGTACTTC. Protein: CASSSRGGPYEQYF.

This sequence joins TRBV5-1 and TRBJ1-4, with D uncertain. Trimming took off 4 bases at V and 8 bases at J, with 15 bases between the two ends. CDR3 length: 14 residues. Germline V gene lookup returns CDR1 SGHRS and CDR2 YFSETQ. In DNA form, the CDR3 reads TGCGCCAGCAGCCCGGCGGAGGTTCGGGAAAAACTGTTTTTT. Amino acid sequence: CASSPAEVREKLFF. The full variable domain, completed using reference TRBV5-1 and TRBJ1-4, is KAGVTQTPRYLIKTRGQQVTLSCSPISGHRSVSWYQQTPGQGLQFLFEYFSETQRNKGNFPGRFSGRQFSNSRSEMNVSTLELGDSALYLCASSPAEVREKLFFGSGTQLSVL.

The V call is TRBV28, the J call TRBJ1-2, with D maybe TRBD1 (5 bases). V lost 3 bases to trimming and J lost 6 bases, with 17 bases between them. Looked up from germline, CDR1 is MDHEN and CDR2 is SYDVKM. There are 15 residues in the CDR3. The CDR3 coding sequence is TGTGCCAGCAGTTTCCTCGGACGGACAAGGGATGGCTACACCTTC. This translates into CASSFLGRTRDGYTF.

This rearrangement joins TRBV7-8 to TRBJ2-5; 10 bases map to TRBD2. The CDR3 has 15 amino acids. After removal of 5 bases from V and 1 base from J, the junction contained 4 bases not matched to a gene. Looked up from germline, CDR1 is SGHVS and CDR2 is FQNEAQ. CDR3 region: CASSQGLAFQETQYF. The CDR3 DNA reads as TGTGCCAGCAGCCAGGGACTAGCGTTCCAAGAGACCCAGTACTTC.

The chain employs TRBV9 and TRBJ2-3; D remains unclear. The CDR3 covers 12 residues. Trimming removed 0 bases at V and 4 bases at J, with 3 bases between. The germline CDR1 and CDR2 sequences are SGDLS and YYNGEE. DNA of the CDR3: TGTGCCAGCAGCGTAGCATCAGATACGCAGTATTTT. Translated: CASSVASDTQYF.

The genes are TRBV6-5 and TRBJ1-2; the D is unclear. The CDR3 spans 15 residues. The V end was cut by 0 bases, the J end by 2 bases, with 10 bases between. Germline CDR1 is MNHEY and CDR2 is SVGAGI. The CDR3 nucleotides read TGTGCCAGCAGTTACTCGACACGGCAGAACTATGGCTACACCTTC. It specifies CASSYSTRQNYGYTF.

The chain employs TRBV5-4 and TRBJ2-1; possible D gene TRBD2, 6 bases. The V end lost 4 bases, the J end lost 5 bases, and 16 bases lay between the germline ends. Germline lookup yields CDR1 SGHNT and CDR2 YYREEE (reference sequence). The CDR3 runs to 15 residues. The CDR3 spells CASSTRGGPHNEQFF. In DNA, the CDR3 is TGTGCCAGCAGCACGCGGGGCGGGCCCCACAATGAGCAGTTCTTC.

This chain uses TRBV5-4 with TRBJ2-7, with 10 bases lining up with TRBD1. V shed 4 bases, J shed 1 base, and the junction held 8 bases outside the gene matches. The CDR3 has 16 residues. The germline V gene encodes CDR1 SGHNT and CDR2 YYREEE (reference sequence). CDR3 loop: CASSNGDRGISYEQYF. The CDR3 DNA reads TGTGCCAGCAGCAACGGGGACAGGGGAATTTCCTACGAGCAGTACTTC. The whole variable domain, filled in from reference TRBV5-4 and TRBJ2-7, reads ETGVTQSPTHLIKTRGQQVTLRCSSQSGHNTVSWYQQALGQGPQFIFQYYREEENGRGNFPPRFSGLQFPNYSSELNVNALELDDSALYLCASSNGDRGISYEQYFGPGTRLTVT.

This clone was seen a handful of times. V gene TRBV11-1 combines with J gene TRBJ1-6, with 7 bases identical to TRBD1. Per germline, CDR1 SGHAT and CDR2 FQDESV (reference sequence). This CDR3 is 15 amino acids long. The junction had 12 bases not matched to a gene; V was cut back by 6 bases and J by 10 bases. The chain's CDR3 is CASSQYRGSNSPLHF. In nucleotides, the CDR3 is TGTGCCAGCAGTCAGTACAGGGGTTCCAACTCACCCCTCCACTTT.

V and J are TRBV27 and TRBJ2-3; D is undetermined. V dropped 6 bases and J dropped 7 bases, with 8 bases sitting between them. The length of the CDR3 is 11 residues. Germline assignment: CDR1 MNHEY and CDR2 SMNVEV (reference sequence). The CDR3 loop is CASRLTNTQYF. CDR3 coding DNA: TGTGCCAGCAGGCTAACGAATACGCAGTATTTT.